This TCR beta chain was recovered during a study of blood T cell repertoires in COVID-19. Across the whole study: COVID-19 samples collected from the United States, Italy and Spain covered acute and convalescent phases. The analysed material was cDNA or gDNA that came from T cells, B-cell-depleted T cells, or PBMCs.

This clone was seen once. Authors' processing steps: Amplification of reference gene primers provided the estimated nucleated cell counts. The data were produced by immunoSEQ multiplex PCR, yet TCRdb's version contains in-frame clones alone and is incomplete. Clone size and the V and J calls come from that table; the DNA yielded D and trimming. The profile shows 29,000 or so clones, roughly nine tenths of them singletons. The CDR3 totals 15 residues. V was clipped by 4 bases and J by 2 bases, with 14 bases between them. Germline V gene data show CDR1 as SGHVS and CDR2 as FNYEAQ. The source is a human donor in a cohort sampled during active COVID-19. Sequenced: peripheral blood. The J gene is TRBJ2-5, the V gene TRBV7-6; D perhaps matches TRBD1 (7 bases). The CDR3 nucleotides read TGTGCCAGCAGCTGGGGGGACAGCCGACAAGAGACCCAGTACTTC. This codes for CASSWGDSRQETQYF.